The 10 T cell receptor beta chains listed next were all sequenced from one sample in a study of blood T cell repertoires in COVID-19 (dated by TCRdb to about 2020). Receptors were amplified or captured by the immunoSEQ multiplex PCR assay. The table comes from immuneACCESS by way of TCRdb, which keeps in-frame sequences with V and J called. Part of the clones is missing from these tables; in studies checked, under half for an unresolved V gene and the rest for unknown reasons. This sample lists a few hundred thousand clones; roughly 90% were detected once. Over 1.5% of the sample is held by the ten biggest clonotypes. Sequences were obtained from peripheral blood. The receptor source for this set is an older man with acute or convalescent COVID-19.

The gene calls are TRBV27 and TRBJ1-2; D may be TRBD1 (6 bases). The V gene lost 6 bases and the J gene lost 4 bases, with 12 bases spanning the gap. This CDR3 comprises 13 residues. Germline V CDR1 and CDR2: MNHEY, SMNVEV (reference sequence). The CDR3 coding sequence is TGTGCCAGCAGCTCGACAGGCACCTATGGCTACACCTTC. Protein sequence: CASSSTGTYGYTF.

The CDR3 DNA is TGTGCCAGCAGCATAGAACGAGATATAAAAGCTTTCTTT. Amino acids: CASSIERDIKAFF. This chain connects TRBV21-1 to TRBJ1-1. TRBV21-1 corresponds to a pseudogene. The CDR3 consists of 13 residues.

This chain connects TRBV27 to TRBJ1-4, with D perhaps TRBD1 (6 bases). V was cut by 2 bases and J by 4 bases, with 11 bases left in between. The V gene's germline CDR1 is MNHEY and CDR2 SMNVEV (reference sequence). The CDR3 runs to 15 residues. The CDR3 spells CASSLGQRFNEKLFF. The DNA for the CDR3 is TGTGCCAGCAGTTTAGGACAGCGATTTAATGAAAAACTGTTTTTT.

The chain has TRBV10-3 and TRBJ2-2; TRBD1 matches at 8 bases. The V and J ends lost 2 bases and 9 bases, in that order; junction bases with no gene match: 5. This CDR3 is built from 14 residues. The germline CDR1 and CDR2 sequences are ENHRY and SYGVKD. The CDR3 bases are TGTGCCATCAGTGAGGGACAGGGTGCCCGGGAGCTGTTTTTT. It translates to CAISEGQGARELFF.

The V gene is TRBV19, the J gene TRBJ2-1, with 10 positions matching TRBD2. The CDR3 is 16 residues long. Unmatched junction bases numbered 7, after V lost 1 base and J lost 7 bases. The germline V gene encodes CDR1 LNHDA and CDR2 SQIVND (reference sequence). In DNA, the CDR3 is TGTGCCAGTAGTATAGCCTCTAGCGGGAGAGGGAATGAGCAGTTCTTC. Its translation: CASSIASSGRGNEQFF. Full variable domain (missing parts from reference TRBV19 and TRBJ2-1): DGGITQSPKYLFRKEGQNVTLSCEQNLNHDAMYWYRQDPGQGLRLIYYSQIVNDFQKGDIAEGYSVSREKKESFPLTVTSAQKNPTAFYLCASSIASSGRGNEQFFGPGTRLTVL.

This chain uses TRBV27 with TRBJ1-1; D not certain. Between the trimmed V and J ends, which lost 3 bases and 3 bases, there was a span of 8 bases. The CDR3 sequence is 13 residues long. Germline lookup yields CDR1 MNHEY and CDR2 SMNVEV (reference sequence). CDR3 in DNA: TGTGCCAGCAGTTTCCCAGGTCACACTGAAGCTTTCTTT. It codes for CASSFPGHTEAFF.

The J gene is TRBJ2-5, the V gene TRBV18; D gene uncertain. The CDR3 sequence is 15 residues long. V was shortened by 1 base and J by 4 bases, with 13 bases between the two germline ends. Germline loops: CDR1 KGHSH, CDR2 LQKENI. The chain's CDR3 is CASSPQKGDGETQYF. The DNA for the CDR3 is TGTGCCAGCTCACCACAAAAAGGAGATGGAGAGACCCAGTACTTC. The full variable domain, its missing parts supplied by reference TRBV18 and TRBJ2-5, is NAGVMQNPRHLVRRRGQEARLRCSPMKGHSHVYWYRQLPEEGLKFMVYLQKENIIDESGMPKERFSAEFPKEGPSILRIQQVVRGDSAAYFCASSPQKGDGETQYFGPGTRLLVL.

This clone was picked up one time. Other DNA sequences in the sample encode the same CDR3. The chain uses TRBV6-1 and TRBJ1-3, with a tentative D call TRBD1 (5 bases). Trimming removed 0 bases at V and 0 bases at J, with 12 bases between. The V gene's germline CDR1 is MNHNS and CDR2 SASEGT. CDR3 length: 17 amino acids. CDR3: CASSEAHGGSSGNTIYF. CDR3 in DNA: TGTGCCAGCAGTGAAGCTCACGGGGGGAGCTCTGGAAACACCATATATTTT.

DNA for the CDR3: TGCAGTGCTAGTGATCGAACGGGACTCGAATACAATGAGCAGTTCTTC. Its translation is CSASDRTGLEYNEQFF. V and J are TRBV20-1 and TRBJ2-1; D might be TRBD2 (6 bases). The CDR3 runs to 16 residues. Germline CDR1 and CDR2: DFQATT and SNEGSKA (reference sequence). V gave up 3 bases and J gave up 4 bases, with 19 bases separating them.

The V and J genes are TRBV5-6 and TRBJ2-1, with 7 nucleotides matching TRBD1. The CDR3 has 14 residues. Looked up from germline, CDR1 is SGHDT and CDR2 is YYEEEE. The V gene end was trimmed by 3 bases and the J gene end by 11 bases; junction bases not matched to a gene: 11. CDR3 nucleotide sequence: TGTGCCAGCAGCTACCTCACCCGACAGGGTCAGCAGTTCTTC. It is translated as CASSYLTRQGQQFF.